Listed here are 7 T cell receptor beta chains from one sample, sequenced in a study of response to subunit inactivated influenza vaccine. TCRdb reanalysed the RT-PCR reads using MiXCR and keeps one entry per CDR3 protein. This table has just under 550,000 distinct CDR3 sequences, around 21% appearing once. This sample also belongs to another study, concerning T cells expressing NK-cell markers. Per that paper: The authors made TCR beta cDNA libraries by 5'RACE template switching. This switching added a universal primer site and UMIs.

The sequenced sample was CD4+ T cells sorted from PBMCs, obtained 12 days after vaccination. The receptors shown here come from a middle-aged man who received an inactivated influenza vaccine.

The chain employs TRBV21-1 and TRBJ2-7; TRBD1, as called in the table, went unchecked against the DNA. TRBV21-1 is listed as a pseudogene. The CDR3 covers 13 residues. CDR3 protein: CASSKLRDYEQYF. The CDR3 nucleotides are TGTGCCAGCAGCAAACTCCGGGACTACGAGCAGTACTTC.

The chain uses TRBV11-2 and TRBJ2-7, with no clear D. V lost 8 bases, J lost 2 bases, and 16 bases lay in between. CDR3 length equals 14 residues. The germline V gene has CDR1 SGHAT and CDR2 FQNNGV. The CDR3 DNA reads TGTGCCAGCGGTTCTACTCGTGGGGCCTACGAGCAGTACTTC. Amino acids: CASGSTRGAYEQYF. The whole variable domain, remainder taken from reference TRBV11-2 and TRBJ2-7, is EAGVAQSPRYKIIEKRQSVAFWCNPISGHATLYWYQQILGQGPKLLIQFQNNGVVDDSQLPKDRFSAERLKGVDSTLKIQPAKLEDSAVYLCASGSTRGAYEQYFGPGTRLTVT.

The rearrangement uses TRBV11-1 and TRBJ2-5; tentatively, D is TRBD1 or TRBD2 (6 bases each). V was cut by 4 bases and J by 5 bases, with 17 bases left in between. Germline-derived CDR1 and CDR2 are SGHAT and FQDESV (reference sequence). This CDR3 is built from 15 residues. In DNA form, the CDR3 reads TGTGCCAGCAGCTCGAAAGGGGGAGGCGGGGAGACCCAGTACTTC. It encodes CASSSKGGGGETQYF.

This chain links TRBV14 with TRBJ1-1; 9 positions agree with TRBD1. V shed 3 bases, J shed 0 bases, and the junction held 20 bases outside the gene matches. The CDR3 contains 21 residues. The germline V gene encodes CDR1 SGHDN and CDR2 FVKESK. CDR3 sequence (DNA): TGTGCCAGCAGCCACACAAACTTTCACAGGGGGCCACGGGGGGTGAACACTGAAGCTTTCTTT. This translates into CASSHTNFHRGPRGVNTEAFF. Full variable domain (remainder filled in from reference TRBV14 and TRBJ1-1): EAGVTQFPSHSVIEKGQTVTLRCDPISGHDNLYWYRRVMGKEIKFLLHFVKESKQDESGMPNNRFLAERTGGTYSTLKVQPAELEDSGVYFCASSHTNFHRGPRGVNTEAFFGQGTRLTVV.

This clonotype was detected a few times. J is TRBJ2-7 and V is TRBV28; unclear D gene. Germline CDR1 reads MDHEN; CDR2 reads SYDVKM. The CDR3 is 11 amino acids. Trimming took off 4 bases at V and 6 bases at J, with 7 bases between the two ends. The CDR3 is CASSWGSEQYF. In DNA form, the CDR3 reads TGTGCCAGCAGTTGGGGTTCCGAGCAGTACTTC.

V gene TRBV11-2 combines with J gene TRBJ2-5, with 14 bases matching TRBD2. The V and J ends lost 6 bases and 1 base, in that order; junction bases with no gene match: 10. Germline V gives CDR1 SGHAT, CDR2 FQNNGV. The CDR3 is 18 amino acids. CDR3 DNA sequence: TGTGCCAGCAGTGCTGGACTAGCGGGGGGAAACTTCCAAGAGACCCAGTACTTC. Translating gives CASSAGLAGGNFQETQYF.

In DNA, the CDR3 is TGTGCCAGCAGCGCCCACCCCGGCTCCTACGAGCAGTACTTC. Translation: CASSAHPGSYEQYF. The rearrangement joins TRBV21-1 to TRBJ2-7; the tabulated D call, TRBD2, remains unverified against the DNA. TRBV21-1 constitutes a pseudogene. The CDR3 is 14 residues long.